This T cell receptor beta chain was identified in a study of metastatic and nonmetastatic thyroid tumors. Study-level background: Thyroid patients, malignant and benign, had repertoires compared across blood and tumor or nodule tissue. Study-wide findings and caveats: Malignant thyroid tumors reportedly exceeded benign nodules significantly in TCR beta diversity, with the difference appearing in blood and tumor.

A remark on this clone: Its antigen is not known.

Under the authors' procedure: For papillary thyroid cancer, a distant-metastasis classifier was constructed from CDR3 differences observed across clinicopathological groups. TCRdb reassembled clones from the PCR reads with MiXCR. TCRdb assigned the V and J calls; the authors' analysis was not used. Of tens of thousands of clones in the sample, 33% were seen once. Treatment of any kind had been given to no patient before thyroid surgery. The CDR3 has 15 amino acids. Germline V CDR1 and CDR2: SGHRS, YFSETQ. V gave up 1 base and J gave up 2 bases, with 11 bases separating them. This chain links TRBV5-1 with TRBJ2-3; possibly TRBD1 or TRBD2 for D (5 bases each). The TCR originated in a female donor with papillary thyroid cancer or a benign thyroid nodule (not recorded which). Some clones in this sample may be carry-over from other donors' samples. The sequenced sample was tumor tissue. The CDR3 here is CASSLRGRDTDTQYF. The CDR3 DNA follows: TGCGCCAGCAGCTTGCGGGGACGGGACACAGATACGCAGTATTTT.